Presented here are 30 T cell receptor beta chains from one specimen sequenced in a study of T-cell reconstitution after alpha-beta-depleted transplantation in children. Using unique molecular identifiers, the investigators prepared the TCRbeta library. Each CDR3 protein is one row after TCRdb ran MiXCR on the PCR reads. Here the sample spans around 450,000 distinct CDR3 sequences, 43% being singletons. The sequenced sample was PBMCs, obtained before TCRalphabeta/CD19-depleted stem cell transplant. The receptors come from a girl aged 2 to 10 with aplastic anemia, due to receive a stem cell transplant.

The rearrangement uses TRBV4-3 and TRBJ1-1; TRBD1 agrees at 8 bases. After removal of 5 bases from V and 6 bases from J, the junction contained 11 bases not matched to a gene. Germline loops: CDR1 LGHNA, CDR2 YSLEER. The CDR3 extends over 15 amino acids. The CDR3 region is CASSMTPTGAAEAFF. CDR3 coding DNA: TGCGCCAGCAGCATGACACCGACAGGGGCGGCTGAAGCTTTCTTT.

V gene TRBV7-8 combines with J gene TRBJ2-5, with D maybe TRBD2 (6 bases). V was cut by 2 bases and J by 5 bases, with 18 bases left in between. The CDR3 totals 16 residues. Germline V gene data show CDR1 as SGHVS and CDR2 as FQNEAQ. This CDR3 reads CASSLFGSGARETQYF. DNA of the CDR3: TGTGCCAGCAGCTTATTTGGTAGCGGCGCTCGGGAGACCCAGTACTTC.

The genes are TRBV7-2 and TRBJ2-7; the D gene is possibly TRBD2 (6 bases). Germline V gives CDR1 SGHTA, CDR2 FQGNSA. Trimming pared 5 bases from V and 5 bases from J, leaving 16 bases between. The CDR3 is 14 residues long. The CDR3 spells CASSPGRRVHEQYF. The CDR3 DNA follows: TGTGCCAGCAGCCCGGGACGGAGGGTCCACGAGCAGTACTTC.

CDR3 nucleotides: TGCGCCAGCAGTGACGGAGGGACACCGAGAGAAAAACTGTTTTTT. It encodes CASSDGGTPREKLFF. The chain has TRBV10-2 and TRBJ1-4, with D possibly matching TRBD1 (6 bases). Germline CDR1 WSHSY, CDR2 SAAADI. The CDR3 spans 15 residues. V was shortened by 3 bases and J by 8 bases, with 16 bases between the two germline ends.

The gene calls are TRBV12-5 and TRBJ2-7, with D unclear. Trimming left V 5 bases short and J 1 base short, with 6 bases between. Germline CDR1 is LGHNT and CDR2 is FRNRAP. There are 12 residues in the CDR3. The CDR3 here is CASGPESYEQYF. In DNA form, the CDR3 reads TGTGCTAGTGGTCCTGAATCCTACGAGCAGTACTTC. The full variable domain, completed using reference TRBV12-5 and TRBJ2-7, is DARVTQTPRHKVTEMGQEVTMRCQPILGHNTVFWYRQTMMQGLELLAYFRNRAPLDDSGMPKDRFSAEMPDATLATLKIQPSEPRDSAVYFCASGPESYEQYFGPGTRLTVT.

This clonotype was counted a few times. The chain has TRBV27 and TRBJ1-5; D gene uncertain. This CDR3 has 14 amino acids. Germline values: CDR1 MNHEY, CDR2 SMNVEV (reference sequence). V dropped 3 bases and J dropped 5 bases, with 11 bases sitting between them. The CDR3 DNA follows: TGTGCCAGCAGTTTGGTACGCACTCATCAGCCCCAGCATTTT. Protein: CASSLVRTHQPQHF.

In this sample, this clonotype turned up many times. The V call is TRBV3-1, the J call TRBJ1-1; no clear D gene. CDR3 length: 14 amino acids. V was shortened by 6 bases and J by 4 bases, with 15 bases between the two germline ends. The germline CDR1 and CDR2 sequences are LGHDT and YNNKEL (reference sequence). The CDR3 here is CASRQIPGSTEAFF. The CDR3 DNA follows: TGTGCCAGCAGGCAGATCCCGGGATCCACTGAAGCTTTCTTT. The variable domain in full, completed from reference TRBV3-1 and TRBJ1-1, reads DTAVSQTPKYLVTQMGNDKSIKCEQNLGHDTMYWYKQDSKKFLKIMFSYNNKELIINETVPNRFSPKSPDKAHLNLHINSLELGDSAVYFCASRQIPGSTEAFFGQGTRLTVV.

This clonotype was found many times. CDR3 nucleotides: TGTGCCAGCAGTACCGGGGCGACCCAGTACTTC. The encoded protein is CASSTGATQYF. The chain combines TRBV12-3 or TRBV12-4 with TRBJ2-5; TRBD1 or TRBD2 may be the D gene (5 bases each). The CDR3 length is 11 residues. The germline V and J ends were trimmed by 5 bases and 7 bases, with 8 bases remaining between them.

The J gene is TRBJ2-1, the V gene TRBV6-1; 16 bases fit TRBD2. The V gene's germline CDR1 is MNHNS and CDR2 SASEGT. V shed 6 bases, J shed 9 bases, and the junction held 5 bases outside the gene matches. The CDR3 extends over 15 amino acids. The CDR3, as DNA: TGTGCCAGCAGCCTCGGGACTAGCGGGGGGGTTGAGCAGTTCTTC. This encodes CASSLGTSGGVEQFF.

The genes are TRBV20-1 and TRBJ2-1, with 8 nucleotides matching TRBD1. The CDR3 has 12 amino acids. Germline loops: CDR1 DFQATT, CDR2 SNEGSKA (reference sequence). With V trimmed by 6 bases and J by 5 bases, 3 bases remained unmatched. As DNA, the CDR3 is TGCAGTGCAACGGACAGGGACAATGAGCAGTTCTTC. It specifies CSATDRDNEQFF.

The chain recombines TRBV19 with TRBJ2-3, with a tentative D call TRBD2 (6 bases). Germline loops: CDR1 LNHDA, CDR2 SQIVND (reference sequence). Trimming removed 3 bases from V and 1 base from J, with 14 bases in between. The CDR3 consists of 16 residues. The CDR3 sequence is CASSITRGWGTDTQYF. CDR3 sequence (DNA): TGTGCCAGTAGTATTACTCGGGGGTGGGGCACAGATACGCAGTATTTT.

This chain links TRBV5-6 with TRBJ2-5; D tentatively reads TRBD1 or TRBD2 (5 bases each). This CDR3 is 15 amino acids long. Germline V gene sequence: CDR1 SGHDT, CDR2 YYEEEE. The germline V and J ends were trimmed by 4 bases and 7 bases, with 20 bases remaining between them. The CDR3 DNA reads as TGTGCCAGCAGCGAATTACGGGACGGGTTGGTGACCCAGTACTTC. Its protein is CASSELRDGLVTQYF.

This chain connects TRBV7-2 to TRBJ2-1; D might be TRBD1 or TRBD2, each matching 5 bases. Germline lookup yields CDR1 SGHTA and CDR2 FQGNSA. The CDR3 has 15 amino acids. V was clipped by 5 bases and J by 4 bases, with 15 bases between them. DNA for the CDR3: TGTGCCAGCAGCATCCGGGACCCCCTTTACAATGAGCAGTTCTTC. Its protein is CASSIRDPLYNEQFF.

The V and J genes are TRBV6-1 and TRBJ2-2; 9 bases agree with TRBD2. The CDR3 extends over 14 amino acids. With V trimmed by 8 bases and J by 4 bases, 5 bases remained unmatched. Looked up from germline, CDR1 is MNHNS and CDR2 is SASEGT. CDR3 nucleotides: TGTGCCAGCCCCCCTAGCGGGGCCACCGGGGAGCTGTTTTTT. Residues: CASPPSGATGELFF.

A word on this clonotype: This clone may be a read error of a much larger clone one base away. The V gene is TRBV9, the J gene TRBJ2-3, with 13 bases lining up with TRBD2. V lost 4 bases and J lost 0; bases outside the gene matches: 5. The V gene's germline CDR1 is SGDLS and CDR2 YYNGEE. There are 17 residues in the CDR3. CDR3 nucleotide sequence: TGTGCCAGCAGCATTGGGACTAGCGGGACGAGCACAGATACGCAGTATTTT. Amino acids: CASSIGTSGTSTDTQYF. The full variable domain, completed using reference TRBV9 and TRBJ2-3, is DSGVTQTPKHLITATGQRVTLRCSPRSGDLSVYWYQQSLDQGLQFLIQYYNGEERAKGNILERFSAQQFPDLHSELNLSSLELGDSALYFCASSIGTSGTSTDTQYFGPGTRLTVL.

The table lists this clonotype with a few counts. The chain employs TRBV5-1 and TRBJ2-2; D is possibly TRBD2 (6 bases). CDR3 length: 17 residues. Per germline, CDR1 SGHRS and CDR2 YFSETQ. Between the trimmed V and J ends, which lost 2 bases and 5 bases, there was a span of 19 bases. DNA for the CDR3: TGCGCCAGCAGCTTACGCGGGGCTGAGAGGGGAACCGGGGAGCTGTTTTTT. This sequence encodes CASSLRGAERGTGELFF. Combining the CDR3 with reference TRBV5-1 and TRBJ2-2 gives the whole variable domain KAGVTQTPRYLIKTRGQQVTLSCSPISGHRSVSWYQQTPGQGLQFLFEYFSETQRNKGNFPGRFSGRQFSNSRSEMNVSTLELGDSALYLCASSLRGAERGTGELFFGEGSRLTVL.

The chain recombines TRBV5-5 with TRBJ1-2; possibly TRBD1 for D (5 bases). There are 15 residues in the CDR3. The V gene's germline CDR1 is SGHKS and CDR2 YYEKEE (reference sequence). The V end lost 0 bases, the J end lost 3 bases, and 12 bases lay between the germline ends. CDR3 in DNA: TGTGCCAGCAGCTTGGAAGGGGAGGTTTACTATGGCTACACCTTC. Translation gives CASSLEGEVYYGYTF.

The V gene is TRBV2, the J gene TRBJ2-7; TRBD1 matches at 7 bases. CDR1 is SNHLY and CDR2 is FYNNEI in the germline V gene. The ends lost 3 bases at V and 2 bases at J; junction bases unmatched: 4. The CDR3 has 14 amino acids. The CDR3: CASSDYRGTYEQYF. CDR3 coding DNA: TGTGCCAGCAGTGATTACAGGGGAACCTACGAGCAGTACTTC.

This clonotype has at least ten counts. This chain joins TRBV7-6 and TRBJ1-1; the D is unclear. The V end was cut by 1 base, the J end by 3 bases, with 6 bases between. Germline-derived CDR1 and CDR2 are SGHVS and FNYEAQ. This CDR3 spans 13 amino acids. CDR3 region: CASSLVEDTEAFF. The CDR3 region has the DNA TGTGCCAGCAGCTTAGTTGAGGACACTGAAGCTTTCTTT.

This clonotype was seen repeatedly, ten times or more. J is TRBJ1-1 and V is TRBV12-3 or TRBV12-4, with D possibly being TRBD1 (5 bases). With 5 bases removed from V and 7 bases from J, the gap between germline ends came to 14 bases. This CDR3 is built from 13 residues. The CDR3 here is CASSGTAKVEAFF. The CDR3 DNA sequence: TGTGCCAGCAGTGGGACGGCCAAGGTTGAAGCTTTCTTT.

CDR3 DNA sequence: TGTGCCATCAGCCCCCTGGAGAGCGGGGTATACAATGAGCAGTTCTTC. Translating it yields CAISPLESGVYNEQFF. The V call is TRBV10-3, the J call TRBJ2-1; 7 bases are shared with TRBD2. J gave up 4 bases and V 6 bases, and 12 bases lay outside the gene matches. The CDR3 contains 16 residues. CDR1 and CDR2 (germline): ENHRY, SYGVKD.

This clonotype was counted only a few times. CDR3 region: CASTRDSPFGTDTQYF. As DNA, the CDR3 is TGTGCCAGCACCCGGGACAGTCCCTTTGGCACAGATACGCAGTATTTT. The chain recombines TRBV12-3 or TRBV12-4 with TRBJ2-3; 7 positions match TRBD1. CDR3 length equals 16 residues. The J segment lost 1 base and the V segment lost 7 bases, leaving 11 bases of the junction unmatched.

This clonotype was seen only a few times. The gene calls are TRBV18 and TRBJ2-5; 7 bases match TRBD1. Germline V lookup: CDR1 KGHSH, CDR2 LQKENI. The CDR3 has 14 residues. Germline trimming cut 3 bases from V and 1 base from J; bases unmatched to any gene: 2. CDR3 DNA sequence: TGTGCCAGCTCACCTAACAGGGGCCAAGAGACCCAGTACTTC. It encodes CASSPNRGQETQYF.

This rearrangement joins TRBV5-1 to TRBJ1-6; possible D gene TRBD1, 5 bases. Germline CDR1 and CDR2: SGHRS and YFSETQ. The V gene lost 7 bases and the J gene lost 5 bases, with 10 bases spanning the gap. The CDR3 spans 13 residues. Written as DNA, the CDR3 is TGCGCCAGCCAGGACATAAATAATTCACCCCTCCACTTT. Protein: CASQDINNSPLHF.

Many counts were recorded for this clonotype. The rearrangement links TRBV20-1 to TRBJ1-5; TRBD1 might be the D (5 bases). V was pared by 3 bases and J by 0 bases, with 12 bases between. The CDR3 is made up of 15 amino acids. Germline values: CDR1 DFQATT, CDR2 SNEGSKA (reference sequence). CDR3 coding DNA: TGCAGTGCTAGCGGGGCGGGATATAGCAATCAGCCCCAGCATTTT. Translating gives CSASGAGYSNQPQHF.

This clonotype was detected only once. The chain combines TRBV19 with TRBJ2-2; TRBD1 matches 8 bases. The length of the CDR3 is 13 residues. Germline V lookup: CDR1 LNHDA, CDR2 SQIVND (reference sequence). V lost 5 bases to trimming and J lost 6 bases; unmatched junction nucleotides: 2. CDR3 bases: TGTGCCAGTAGTGCGGACAGGGCCGGGGAGCTGTTTTTT. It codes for CASSADRAGELFF.

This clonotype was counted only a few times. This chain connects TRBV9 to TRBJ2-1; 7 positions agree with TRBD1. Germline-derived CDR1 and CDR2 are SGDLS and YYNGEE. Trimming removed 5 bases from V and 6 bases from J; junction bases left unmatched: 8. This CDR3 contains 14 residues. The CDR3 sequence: CASRRQGPSNEQFF. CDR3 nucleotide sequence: TGTGCCAGCAGGAGACAGGGTCCCTCCAATGAGCAGTTCTTC.

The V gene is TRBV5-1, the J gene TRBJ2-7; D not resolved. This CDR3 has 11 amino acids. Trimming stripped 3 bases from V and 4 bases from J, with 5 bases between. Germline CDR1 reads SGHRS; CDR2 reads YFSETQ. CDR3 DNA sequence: TGCGCCAGCAGCTACGAATACGAGCAGTACTTC. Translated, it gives CASSYEYEQYF.

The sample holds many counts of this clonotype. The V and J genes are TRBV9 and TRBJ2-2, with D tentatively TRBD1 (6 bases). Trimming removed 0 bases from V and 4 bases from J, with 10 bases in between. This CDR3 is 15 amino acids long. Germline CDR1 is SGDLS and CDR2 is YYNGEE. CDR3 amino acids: CASSVGGQITGELFF. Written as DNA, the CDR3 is TGTGCCAGCAGCGTAGGTGGACAGATCACCGGGGAGCTGTTTTTT.

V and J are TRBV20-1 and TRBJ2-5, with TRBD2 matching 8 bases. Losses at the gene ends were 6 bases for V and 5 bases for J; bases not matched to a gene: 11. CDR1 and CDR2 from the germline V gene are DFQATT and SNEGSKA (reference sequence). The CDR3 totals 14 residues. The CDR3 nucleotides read TGCAGTGCCCGCGGGGGGAGGGAACACGAGACCCAGTACTTC. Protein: CSARGGREHETQYF.